The 24 T cell receptor beta chains below all came from one sample that was sequenced in a study of blood T cell repertoires in COVID-19. Some clones are missing from TCRdb's copy, which holds only in-frame ones; the method was immunoSEQ multiplex PCR. The sample carries approximately 94,000 clones, 70% to 90% recorded once. Sequencing input: peripheral blood. The receptor set was obtained from a woman in her seventies with acute or convalescent COVID-19.

The CDR3 coding sequence is TGTGCCAGTGTAGCGGACACCGGGGAGCTGTTTTTT. Translation gives CASVADTGELFF. The chain employs TRBV6-5 and TRBJ2-2; perhaps TRBD2 as D (6 bases). Germline V lookup: CDR1 MNHEY, CDR2 SVGAGI. V dropped 9 bases and J dropped 3 bases, with 8 bases sitting between them. This CDR3 spans 12 amino acids.

This clone was counted a single time. The chain has TRBV10-3 and TRBJ2-7, with 8 bases aligning to TRBD2. CDR3 length equals 14 residues. Looked up from germline, CDR1 is ENHRY and CDR2 is SYGVKD. V trimming: 6 bases; J trimming: 3 bases; junction bases outside the gene matches: 7. CDR3 DNA sequence: TGTGCCATCAGGCCGGACCGGGGGGGCTACGAGCAGTACTTC. This codes for CAIRPDRGGYEQYF.

The chain recombines TRBV19 with TRBJ2-7; D is unresolved. Germline CDR1 reads LNHDA; CDR2 reads SQIVND (reference sequence). Trimming shortened V by 0 bases and J by 0 bases, and 12 bases separated the two germline ends. CDR3 length: 16 amino acids. The DNA for the CDR3 is TGTGCCAGTAGTATAGACGGCGGAATGAGCTCCTACGAGCAGTACTTC. Residues: CASSIDGGMSSYEQYF.

The chain links TRBV19 to TRBJ2-3; 8 bases fit TRBD2. Per the germline V gene, CDR1 is LNHDA and CDR2 is SQIVND (reference sequence). The CDR3 runs to 15 residues. Trimming removed 7 bases from V and 8 bases from J; junction bases left unmatched: 14. CDR3 residues: CASTPFGGGTGTQYF. The CDR3, as DNA: TGTGCCAGTACCCCTTTCGGGGGGGGGACGGGTACGCAGTATTTT.

This chain connects TRBV4-1 to TRBJ1-4, with D possibly matching TRBD1 (6 bases). The germline V gene encodes CDR1 MGHRA and CDR2 YSYEKL. V shed 1 base and J shed 4 bases, with 16 bases lying between them. The CDR3 loop spans 17 amino acids. The CDR3 bases are TGCGCCAGCAGCCAAGGGGCGGACAGACCTAGTAATGAAAAACTGTTTTTT. It encodes CASSQGADRPSNEKLFF.

In this sample, this clone turned up once. V and J are TRBV5-6 and TRBJ2-7, with a tentative D call TRBD1 (6 bases). The CDR3 runs to 18 residues. V shed 3 bases and J shed 3 bases, with 25 bases lying between them. Germline V gene sequence: CDR1 SGHDT, CDR2 YYEEEE. The CDR3 sequence is CASSSGRDTSTRFYEQYF. CDR3 DNA: TGTGCCAGCAGCTCGGGCCGGGACACCAGTACCCGCTTCTACGAGCAGTACTTC.

This clone was counted a single time. V and J are TRBV3-1 (or the pseudogene TRBV3-2) and TRBJ2-7, with 8 bases matching TRBD1. Germline trimming cut 1 base from V and 7 bases from J; bases unmatched to any gene: 9. The germline CDR1 and CDR2 sequences are LGHDT and YNNKEL (reference sequence). CDR3 length: 15 amino acids. The CDR3 reads CASSQVPRGPGEQYF. CDR3 nucleotides: TGTGCCAGCAGCCAAGTCCCCAGGGGGCCGGGGGAGCAGTACTTC.

This sequence joins TRBV19 and TRBJ1-5; maybe TRBD1 (6 bases). The CDR3 is 15 amino acids. Trimming removed 0 bases from V and 6 bases from J, with 12 bases in between. The germline CDR1 and CDR2 sequences are LNHDA and SQIVND (reference sequence). The chain's CDR3 is CASSIDGGHGQPQHF. The CDR3 DNA reads TGTGCCAGTAGTATAGATGGGGGCCATGGTCAGCCCCAGCATTTT. The full variable domain, rest sourced from reference TRBV19 and TRBJ1-5, is DGGITQSPKYLFRKEGQNVTLSCEQNLNHDAMYWYRQDPGQGLRLIYYSQIVNDFQKGDIAEGYSVSREKKESFPLTVTSAQKNPTAFYLCASSIDGGHGQPQHFGDGTRLSIL.

The sample holds a few counts of this clone. The chain couples TRBV21-1 to TRBJ2-7; TRBD2 was called by the table and not checked on the DNA. TRBV21-1 is labeled a pseudogene. This CDR3 contains 13 residues. Written as DNA, the CDR3 is TGTGCCAGCAGCAAATTGCTAGCCTACGAGCAGTACTTC. Its translation: CASSKLLAYEQYF.

The chain employs TRBV9 and TRBJ2-3; TRBD2 agrees at 15 bases. J gave up 2 bases and V 0 bases, and 4 bases lay outside the gene matches. This CDR3 has 18 amino acids. CDR1 and CDR2 from the germline V gene are SGDLS and YYNGEE. The CDR3 bases are TGTGCCAGCAGCGTAGAGGGACTAGCGGGAGGAACCACAGATACGCAGTATTTT. Its protein product is CASSVEGLAGGTTDTQYF.

The V call is TRBV7-9, the J call TRBJ1-1; possible D gene TRBD1, 6 bases. V was trimmed by 3 bases and J by 2 bases, leaving 10 bases between them. CDR1 SEHNR and CDR2 FQNEAQ come from the germline V gene (reference sequence). This CDR3 region has 14 residues. The CDR3 loop is CASSFGQSNTEAFF. The CDR3 region has the DNA TGTGCCAGCAGCTTTGGACAGTCCAACACTGAAGCTTTCTTT.

V is TRBV19 and J is TRBJ2-1, with 11 bases aligning to TRBD2. The germline V gene has CDR1 LNHDA and CDR2 SQIVND (reference sequence). CDR3 length: 18 residues. V shed 5 bases and J 6 bases; nucleotides not matched to a gene: 15. CDR3 loop: CASSVLAGVLLGGNEQFF. CDR3 DNA: TGTGCCAGTAGTGTACTAGCGGGAGTCTTACTAGGGGGCAATGAGCAGTTCTTC.

The V and J genes are TRBV28 and TRBJ1-5; D is perhaps TRBD1 (6 bases). The V gene's germline CDR1 is MDHEN and CDR2 SYDVKM. This CDR3 is built from 16 residues. Trimming took 7 bases from V and 3 from J, leaving 19 bases between them. CDR3 residues: CASTPGGPGANQPQHF. The DNA of the CDR3 is TGTGCCAGCACCCCGGGGGGCCCGGGGGCCAATCAGCCCCAGCATTTT.

The V call is TRBV28, the J call TRBJ2-7, with 10 bases that match TRBD2. The CDR3 is made up of 14 amino acids. In germline, CDR1 is MDHEN, CDR2 SYDVKM. With V trimmed by 2 bases and J by 2 bases, 0 bases remained unmatched. CDR3 region: CASSLLAGAYEQYF. Written as DNA, the CDR3 is TGTGCCAGCAGTTTACTAGCGGGAGCCTACGAGCAGTACTTC.

This chain joins TRBV9 and TRBJ1-1; D is undetermined. Germline lookup yields CDR1 SGDLS and CDR2 YYNGEE. The CDR3 contains 14 residues. V was shortened by 1 base and J by 2 bases, with 9 bases between the two germline ends. CDR3 sequence: CASSVSGSNTEAFF. CDR3 DNA sequence: TGTGCCAGCAGCGTAAGCGGGTCCAACACTGAAGCTTTCTTT.

The J gene is TRBJ1-1, the V gene TRBV4-1; 7 bases are a match to TRBD1. V lost 4 bases to trimming and J lost 1 base; unmatched junction nucleotides: 6. The CDR3 has 15 residues. Per the germline V gene, CDR1 is MGHRA and CDR2 is YSYEKL. CDR3 loop: CASSPQGVPNTEAFF. The CDR3 region has the DNA TGCGCCAGCAGCCCCCAGGGGGTACCGAACACTGAAGCTTTCTTT.

The chain recombines TRBV5-1 with TRBJ2-1; 11 bases agree with TRBD2. Germline V gene lookup returns CDR1 SGHRS and CDR2 YFSETQ. After removal of 0 bases from V and 5 bases from J, the junction contained 16 bases not matched to a gene. CDR3 length equals 20 residues. The CDR3 sequence: CASSLEVGQKASGGNNEQFF. The CDR3 coding sequence is TGCGCCAGCAGCTTGGAGGTGGGACAGAAAGCTAGCGGGGGGAACAATGAGCAGTTCTTC.

J is TRBJ2-7 and V is TRBV28; 9 bases are shared with TRBD2. After removal of 7 bases from V and 2 bases from J, the junction contained 3 bases not matched to a gene. From germline, CDR1 is MDHEN and CDR2 SYDVKM. This CDR3 is built from 13 residues. The CDR3 DNA reads TGTGCCAGCAATGCGGGAGGGCCCTACGAGCAGTACTTC. Its protein is CASNAGGPYEQYF.

Turning to this clone: This same CDR3 is encoded by further DNA sequences in the sample. V is TRBV5-1 and J is TRBJ2-7; 8 bases match TRBD2. This CDR3 is 13 amino acids long. The trim removed 4 bases at V and 3 bases at J, leaving 3 bases unmatched. From germline, CDR1 is SGHRS and CDR2 YFSETQ. CDR3: CASSSGGGYEQYF. CDR3 sequence (DNA): TGCGCCAGCAGCAGCGGGGGAGGCTACGAGCAGTACTTC. The whole variable domain, remainder taken from reference TRBV5-1 and TRBJ2-7, is KAGVTQTPRYLIKTRGQQVTLSCSPISGHRSVSWYQQTPGQGLQFLFEYFSETQRNKGNFPGRFSGRQFSNSRSEMNVSTLELGDSALYLCASSSGGGYEQYFGPGTRLTVT.

This clone was recorded a few times. This chain joins TRBV15 and TRBJ2-3, with 10 bases lining up with TRBD2. Unmatched junction bases numbered 5, after V lost 0 bases and J lost 2 bases. The CDR3 is 17 residues long. Germline CDR1 and CDR2: LNHNV and YYDKDF (reference sequence). CDR3 sequence (DNA): TGTGCCACCAGCAGAGATAGGACTAGCGGACCCACAGATACGCAGTATTTT. It codes for CATSRDRTSGPTDTQYF.

This chain links TRBV6-5 with TRBJ1-1, with 11 bases fitting TRBD1. V shed 0 bases and J 4 bases; nucleotides not matched to a gene: 4. CDR3 length equals 16 residues. CDR1 and CDR2 (germline): MNHEY, SVGAGI. The CDR3 sequence is CASSYSGQGAVTEAFF. As DNA, the CDR3 is TGTGCCAGCAGTTACTCAGGACAGGGGGCAGTCACTGAAGCTTTCTTT.

This sequence joins TRBV6-2 or TRBV6-3 and TRBJ1-3; D gene unclear. The CDR3 is 16 amino acids. The V gene's germline CDR1 is MNHEY and CDR2 SVGEGT. V shed 4 bases and J shed 1 base, with 14 bases lying between them. Here the CDR3 reads CASSSYLSGSGNTIYF. The CDR3 DNA follows: TGTGCCAGCAGTTCCTACCTGTCTGGTTCTGGAAACACCATATATTTT.

The chain carries TRBV2 and TRBJ1-2; D remains unclear. The V gene lost 5 bases and the J gene lost 4 bases, with 14 bases spanning the gap. The CDR3 has 14 residues. CDR1 is SNHLY, CDR2 FYNNEI, per germline. The chain's CDR3 is CASSKDAGVYGYTF. CDR3 nucleotide sequence: TGTGCCAGCAGTAAGGACGCCGGGGTCTATGGCTACACCTTC. The full variable domain, in which reference TRBV2 and TRBJ1-2 provide the parts outside the CDR3, is EPEVTQTPSHQVTQMGQEVILRCVPISNHLYFYWYRQILGQKVEFLVSFYNNEISEKSEIFDDQFSVERPDGSNFTLKIRSTKLEDSAMYFCASSKDAGVYGYTFGSGTRLTVV.

Comments on this clone: Other DNA sequences in the sample encode the same CDR3. J is TRBJ2-5 and V is TRBV7-9; D may be TRBD1 (6 bases). The CDR3 is 13 residues long. With 3 bases removed from V and 5 bases from J, the gap between germline ends came to 10 bases. Germline V gene data show CDR1 as SEHNR and CDR2 as FQNEAQ (reference sequence). The CDR3 DNA reads as TGTGCCAGCAGCTTCGCAGGGGTGGAGACCCAGTACTTC. Translation gives CASSFAGVETQYF. Variable domain in full (rest from reference TRBV7-9 and TRBJ2-5): DTGVSQNPRHKITKRGQNVTFRCDPISEHNRLYWYRQTLGQGPEFLTYFQNEAQLEKSRLLSDRFSAERPKGSFSTLEIQRTEQGDSAMYLCASSFAGVETQYFGPGTRLLVL.